The rows below give T cell receptor beta chains drawn from one sample of a study of blood T cell repertoires in COVID-19. Assay used: immunoSEQ multiplex PCR; TCRdb lists only in-frame clones, some missing. The sample has roughly 42,000 clones; roughly 81% are singletons. Sequenced: peripheral blood. The receptors were sampled from a woman between 70 and 85 years old in a cohort sampled during active COVID-19. The CDR3 runs from the conserved cysteine through the conserved F or W. D genes are given only for firm matches. Where a row states a size, it is once, few, many or the class of an expanded clone; other rows omit it.

abundance	v_gene	d_gene	j_gene	CDR3nt	CDR3aa
medium-sized	TRBV4-1	NA	TRBJ2-2	TGCGCCAGCAGCCAAGATCAAAACGGGGAGCTGTTTTTT	CASSQDQNGELFF
NA	TRBV5-4	TRBD2	TRBJ2-3	TGTGCCAGCAGCTTGGGGGCGGGAGAACTAGATACGCAGTATTTT	CASSLGAGELDTQYF
NA	TRBV11-2	TRBD2	TRBJ2-7	TGTGCCAGCAGCCCAAGATTGGGACTAGCGGGACTTACCTACGAGCAGTACTTC	CASSPRLGLAGLTYEQYF
NA	TRBV5-1	TRBD2	TRBJ2-1	TGCGCCAGCAGCTCCGGACTAGCGGGAGGAGGCGTGCGTGAGCAGTTCTTC	CASSSGLAGGGVREQFF
once	TRBV27	TRBD2	TRBJ2-7	TGTGCCAGCAGTTTATCCACTAGCGGGAGGGAGTACTTC	CASSLSTSGREYF
NA	TRBV4-3	NA	TRBJ1-2	TGCGCCAGCAGCCAAGAGTGGGGCGGGGGGATGGGCTACACCTTC	CASSQEWGGGMGYTF
medium-sized	TRBV10-1	NA	TRBJ1-5	TGCGCCAGGCCCCGGGACTATCAGCCCCAGCATTTT	CARPRDYQPQHF
NA	TRBV7-8	TRBD2	TRBJ2-1	TGTGCCAGCAGCTTAGGCGGTAGCGGGAGCTACAATGAGCAGTTCTTC	CASSLGGSGSYNEQFF
NA	TRBV13	TRBD2	TRBJ2-7	TGTGCCACTACGCGGACTAGCTCGCCCTACGAGCAGTACTTC	CATTRTSSPYEQYF
NA	TRBV3-1/TRBV3-2	NA	TRBJ2-1	TGTGCCAGCAGCCAAGGGGCTGGCAATGAGCAGTTCTTC	CASSQGAGNEQFF
NA	TRBV28	TRBD1	TRBJ2-7	TGTGCCAGCAGTTCACTCCCGGGACAGGGGAGCTCCTACGAGCAGTACTTC	CASSSLPGQGSSYEQYF
once	TRBV24-1	NA	TRBJ2-5	TGTGCCACCAGTGATTTTGGAGGGGGCGCGGGTGGGGAGACCCAGTACTTC	CATSDFGGGAGGETQYF
NA	TRBV6-5	TRBD2	TRBJ2-3	TGTGCCAGCAGTCCCAGCGGGGGCACAGATACGCAGTATTTT	CASSPSGGTDTQYF
NA	TRBV12-3/TRBV12-4	NA	TRBJ2-7	TGTGCCAGCAGTCGTTCGGTCCGAGAGCAGTACTTC	CASSRSVREQYF
medium-sized	TRBV9	NA	TRBJ1-6	TGTGCCAGCAGCGTAGTAGGGGATAATTCACCCCTCCACTTT	CASSVVGDNSPLHF
NA	TRBV18	TRBD1	TRBJ1-1	TGTGCCAGCTCACCCCCGGCGGGACAGAGTGAAGCTTTCTTT	CASSPPAGQSEAFF
NA	TRBV9	NA	TRBJ2-2	TGTGCCAGCAGCGTGGGTGACAGTTCGAACACCGGGGAGCTGTTTTTT	CASSVGDSSNTGELFF
NA	TRBV11-2	TRBD1	TRBJ2-7	TGTGCCAGCAGCGGCCGGGGACAGGGGGCTCCCTACGAGCAGTACTTC	CASSGRGQGAPYEQYF
NA	TRBV11-2	NA	TRBJ1-2	TGTGCCAGCAGCTCGACTGGTAACTATGGCTACACCTTC	CASSSTGNYGYTF
NA	TRBV28	NA	TRBJ1-1	TGTGCCAGCAGTTTGATTGAGGGCAACACTGAAGCTTTCTTT	CASSLIEGNTEAFF
NA	TRBV19	NA	TRBJ2-1	TGTGCCAGTAGTATAGGGCAGGGCCACCGCAGGAATGAGCAGTTCTTC	CASSIGQGHRRNEQFF
NA	TRBV11-3	TRBD2	TRBJ2-1	TGTGCCAGCAGCTCGATGACTAGCGGATACAATGAGCAGTTCTTC	CASSSMTSGYNEQFF
NA	TRBV24-1	TRBD1	TRBJ1-2	TGTGCCACCAGTGAGACTGGACAGGGGGGTGGCTACACCTTC	CATSETGQGGGYTF
NA	TRBV9	TRBD2	TRBJ2-7	TGTGCCAGCAGCACGACTAGCGGGCCTTACGAGCAGTACTTC	CASSTTSGPYEQYF
NA	TRBV6-6	NA	TRBJ2-7	TGTGCCAGCAGGGGACAACCCTACGAGCAGTACTTC	CASRGQPYEQYF
NA	TRBV3-1/TRBV3-2	TRBD1	TRBJ1-2	TGTGCCAGCAGCCTTACCCCAGACAGGGGGCAAAGCTACACCTTC	CASSLTPDRGQSYTF
NA	TRBV5-6	NA	TRBJ1-3	TGTGCCAGCAGCTCGGACTCAAGCTCTGGAAACACCATATATTTT	CASSSDSSSGNTIYF
NA	TRBV7-2	NA	TRBJ2-1	TGTGCCAGCAGCCGAGGGAATGAGCAGTTCTTC	CASSRGNEQFF
NA	TRBV3-1/TRBV3-2	TRBD1	TRBJ1-2	TGTGCCAGCAGCCAGAGACAGGGCTCTCGGGGCTACACCTTC	CASSQRQGSRGYTF
NA	TRBV7-6	NA	TRBJ1-5	TGTGCCAGCAGCTCGGGGGATGACCAGCCCCAGCATTTT	CASSSGDDQPQHF
NA	TRBV28	TRBD1	TRBJ1-6	TGTGCCAGCAGTCTCCCAGGGACAGGGGGCTTACCACCCCTCCACTTT	CASSLPGTGGLPPLHF
NA	TRBV19	TRBD1	TRBJ1-5	TGTGCCAGTAGTCCCGGACAGGCGCGGAGTCAGCCCCAGCATTTT	CASSPGQARSQPQHF
NA	TRBV5-1	NA	TRBJ1-2	TGCGCCAGCAGCTTCCAAGTGGGCGCAAGCTACACCTTC	CASSFQVGASYTF
NA	TRBV5-1	NA	TRBJ1-1	TGCGCCAGCAGCTTGGGCGGAATGCCTGAAGCTTTCTTT	CASSLGGMPEAFF
NA	TRBV18	NA	TRBJ1-1	TGTGCCAGCTCACCGTCCGGGGGCACTGAAGCTTTCTTT	CASSPSGGTEAFF
NA	TRBV5-1	NA	TRBJ1-5	TGCGCCAGCAGTACCGGAGAGGATCAGCCCCAGCATTTT	CASSTGEDQPQHF
NA	TRBV7-8	NA	TRBJ1-1	TGTGCCAGCAGCCTCCGGGTTCTCCCGAACACTGAAGCTTTCTTT	CASSLRVLPNTEAFF
NA	TRBV9	NA	TRBJ1-4	TGTGCCAGCAGCGTCGAAGCCACCCTTGGTGAAAAACTGTTTTTT	CASSVEATLGEKLFF
NA	TRBV24-1	TRBD1	TRBJ1-2	TGTGCCACCTCTTCGACAGGGACCTATGGCTACACCTTC	CATSSTGTYGYTF
once	TRBV30	TRBD2	TRBJ2-1	TGTGCCTGGAGGGGGGGAGCGGGGAGTTACAATGAGCAGTTCTTC	CAWRGGAGSYNEQFF
NA	TRBV10-3	NA	TRBJ2-7	TGTGCCGCTGGGGACGGGAGATTCTACGAGCAGTACTTC	CAAGDGRFYEQYF
NA	TRBV28	NA	TRBJ2-6	TGTGCCAGCAGCCCACAGGCTCAAAGCGCATTTGGGGCCAACGTCCTGACTTTC	CASSPQAQSAFGANVLTF
NA	TRBV19	NA	TRBJ1-1	TGTGCCAGTAGTATATTATCAGGGACTGAAGCTTTCTTT	CASSILSGTEAFF
NA	TRBV12-3/TRBV12-4	TRBD1	TRBJ2-2	TGTGCCAGCCGGGACAGGGGTCCCGGGGAGCTGTTTTTT	CASRDRGPGELFF
NA	TRBV9	TRBD1	TRBJ2-3	TGTGCCAGCAGCAACCCCGGGACAGCCTTCACAGATACGCAGTATTTT	CASSNPGTAFTDTQYF
NA	TRBV9	NA	TRBJ2-7	TGTGCCAGCAGCGGATTGGGGGGCGGGAGAATTGCCGAGCAGTACTTC	CASSGLGGGRIAEQYF